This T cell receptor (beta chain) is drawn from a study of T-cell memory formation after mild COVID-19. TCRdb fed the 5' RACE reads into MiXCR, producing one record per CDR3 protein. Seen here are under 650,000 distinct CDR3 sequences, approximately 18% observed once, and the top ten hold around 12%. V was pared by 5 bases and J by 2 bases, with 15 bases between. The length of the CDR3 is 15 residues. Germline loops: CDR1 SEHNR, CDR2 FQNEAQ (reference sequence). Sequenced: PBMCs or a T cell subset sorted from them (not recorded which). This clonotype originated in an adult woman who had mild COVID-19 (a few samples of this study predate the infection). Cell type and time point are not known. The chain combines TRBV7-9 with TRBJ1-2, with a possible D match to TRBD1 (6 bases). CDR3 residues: CASSDIQGNNYGYTF. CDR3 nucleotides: TGTGCCAGCAGCGATATACAGGGAAACAACTATGGCTACACCTTC. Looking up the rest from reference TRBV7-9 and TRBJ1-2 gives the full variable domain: DTGVSQNPRHKITKRGQNVTFRCDPISEHNRLYWYRQTLGQGPEFLTYFQNEAQLEKSRLLSDRFSAERPKGSFSTLEIQRTEQGDSAMYLCASSDIQGNNYGYTFGSGTRLTVV.